This TCR beta chain emerged from a study of CD8 T cells in Susac syndrome (dated by TCRdb to about 2019). Looking at the study overall: Whether CD8+ T cell activation and differentiation in Susac syndrome was antigen driven was tested using repertoire sequencing. The clonality of the CD8+ T cell repertoire was compared across 12 healthy donors, some 14 Susac syndrome patients and around 15 multiple sclerosis patients. Study-wide findings and limitations: The number of individuals in the TCR sequencing and HLA analysis was acknowledged as relatively small.

RNA was extracted with the RNeasy kit and 0.5 to 1 ug was reverse transcribed using random hexamers. The immunoSEQ multiplex PCR assay, covering 54 Vbeta and 13 Jbeta segments, was used to amplify TCR beta CDR3 regions. Bias from PCR amplification was corrected by using a synthetic template baseline for primer optimization and for computational correction. Per the original workflow: Reads were annotated to V, D and J genes per IMGT and analyzed with immunoSEQ Analyzer, keeping only productive sequences. To calculate clonality, Shannon entropy was normalized by log2 of the number of productive unique sequences and then subtracted from one. For each patient and control, public and private clones were evaluated within the 100 most prevalent clones. Clones were defined as Susac-specific when absent from the healthy and MS cohorts, from roughly 1,100 published viral clones and from other ImmuneACCESS disease sequences. TCRdb handled the public reads itself, with Q25 trimming in fastp and clone calling in MiXCR, and kept productive beta chains. Records with the same CDR3 protein are collapsed into one entry carrying the most frequent genes and DNA. TCRdb's processing, not the authors', yielded these V and J calls. The sample records about 430,000 distinct CDR3 sequences, around 85% of which are singletons. The ten most abundant clones make up about 0.12% of the sample.

A word on this clonotype: Its antigen remains undetermined. Per-nucleotide qualities are absent, and no much larger clonotype sits a single base away.

Peripheral blood CD8+ and CD4+ T cells from healthy donors, Susac syndrome patients and multiple sclerosis patients were profiled using high-throughput TCR beta sequencing. Multiple sclerosis controls were treatment-naive patients with stable or active relapsing-remitting disease fulfilling revised McDonald criteria. Bulk CD8+ and CD4+ T cells were purified by magnetic negative isolation, while CD8+ TEMRA cells were enriched using FACS. Blood was drawn into EDTA tubes, processed within 24 hours, and PBMCs were isolated by density gradient centrifugation. PBMCs intended for TCR sequencing were cryopreserved in liquid nitrogen and thawed later in a water bath at 37 degrees C. The sorted or isolated CD4+, CD8+ and CD8+ TEMRA cells reached a purity of at least 90%. The clonotype was recovered from a human donor with multiple sclerosis. The sequenced sample was CD8+ T cells from PBMCs.

CDR3 reads: CASSLVTGELWNTEAFF. The nucleotides are TGTGCCAGCAGCTTAGTTACAGGGGAGTTATGGAACACTGAAGCTTTCTTT. The rearranged segments are TRBV7-9 and TRBJ1-1; a stretch of 7 junction bases matches TRBD1. The germline V and J ends show losses of 1 base and 1 base respectively, and no gene match explains 9 bases of the junction. From its cysteine to its phenylalanine, the CDR3 spans 17 amino acids. The kept DNA is CDR3 alone, 51 bases in frame from the first base. Reading the germline V gene (reference sequence) gives CDR1 SEHNR and CDR2 FQNEAQ.